This TCR beta chain is drawn from a study of blood T cell repertoires in COVID-19. The CDR3 totals 17 residues. In germline, CDR1 is SGHDT, CDR2 YYEEEE. V trimming: 0 bases; J trimming: 6 bases; junction bases outside the gene matches: 9. Assay: immunoSEQ multiplex PCR; the TCRdb copy retains only in-frame clones and omits some. The table shows 95,000 to 150,000 clones, with 65% to 90% occurring only once. This chain joins TRBV5-6 and TRBJ1-6; 7 bases match TRBD1. This clonotype was sampled from a man older than 75 with active or convalescent COVID-19. Sequencing used peripheral blood. The CDR3 here is CASSLALTGSGNSPLHF. The CDR3 DNA follows: TGTGCCAGCAGCTTGGCCCTGACAGGGTCGGGTAATTCACCCCTCCACTTT.